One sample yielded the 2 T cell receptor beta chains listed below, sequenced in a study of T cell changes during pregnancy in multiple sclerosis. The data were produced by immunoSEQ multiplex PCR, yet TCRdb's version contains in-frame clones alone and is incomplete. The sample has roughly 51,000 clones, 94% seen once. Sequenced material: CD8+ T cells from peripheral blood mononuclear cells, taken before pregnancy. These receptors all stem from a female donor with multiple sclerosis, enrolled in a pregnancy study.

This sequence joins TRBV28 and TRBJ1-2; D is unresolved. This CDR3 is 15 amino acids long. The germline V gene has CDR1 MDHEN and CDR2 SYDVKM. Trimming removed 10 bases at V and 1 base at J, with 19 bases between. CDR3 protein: CATRDETLFNYGYTF. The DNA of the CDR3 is TGTGCCACGAGAGATGAGACTTTGTTTAACTATGGCTACACCTTC.

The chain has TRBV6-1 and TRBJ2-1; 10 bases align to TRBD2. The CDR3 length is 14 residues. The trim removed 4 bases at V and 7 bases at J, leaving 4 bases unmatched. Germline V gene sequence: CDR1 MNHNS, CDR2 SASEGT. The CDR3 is CASSVPGLANEQFF. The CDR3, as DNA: TGTGCCAGCAGTGTTCCGGGACTAGCGAATGAGCAGTTCTTC.